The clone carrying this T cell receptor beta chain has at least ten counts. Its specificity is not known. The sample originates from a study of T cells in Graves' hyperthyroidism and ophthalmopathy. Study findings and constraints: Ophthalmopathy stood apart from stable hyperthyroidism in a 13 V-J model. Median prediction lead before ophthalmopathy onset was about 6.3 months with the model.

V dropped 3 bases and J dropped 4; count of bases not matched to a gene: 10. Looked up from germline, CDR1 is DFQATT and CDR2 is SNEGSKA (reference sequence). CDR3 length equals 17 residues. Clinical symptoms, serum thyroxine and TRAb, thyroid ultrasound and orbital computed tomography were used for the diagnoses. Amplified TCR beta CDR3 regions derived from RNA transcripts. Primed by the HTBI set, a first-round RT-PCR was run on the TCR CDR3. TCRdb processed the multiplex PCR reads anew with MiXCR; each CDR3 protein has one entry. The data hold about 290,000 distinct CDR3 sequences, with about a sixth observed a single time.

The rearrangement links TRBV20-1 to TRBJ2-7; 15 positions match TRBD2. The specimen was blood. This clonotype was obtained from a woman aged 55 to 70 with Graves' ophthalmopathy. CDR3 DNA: TGCAGTGCTAGTATTCAGTATGGGACTAGCGGGAGGTACGAGCAGTACTTC. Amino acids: CSASIQYGTSGRYEQYF.